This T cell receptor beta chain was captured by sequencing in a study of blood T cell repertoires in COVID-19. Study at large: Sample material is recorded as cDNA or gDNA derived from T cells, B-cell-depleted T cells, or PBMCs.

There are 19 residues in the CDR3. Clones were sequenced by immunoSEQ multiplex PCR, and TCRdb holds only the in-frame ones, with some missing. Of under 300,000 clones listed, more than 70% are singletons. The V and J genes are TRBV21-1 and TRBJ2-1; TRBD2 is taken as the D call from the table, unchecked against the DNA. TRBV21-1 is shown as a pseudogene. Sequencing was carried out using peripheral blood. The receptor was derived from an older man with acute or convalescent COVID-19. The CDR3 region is CASSPTSGRDVGSYNEQFF. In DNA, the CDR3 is TGTGCCAGCAGTCCGACTAGCGGGAGGGACGTTGGGTCCTACAATGAGCAGTTCTTC.